The 21 T cell receptor beta chains below all came from one sample that was sequenced in a study of blood T cell repertoires in COVID-19. Using immunoSEQ multiplex PCR, the repertoire was profiled, and TCRdb retains in-frame clones only, with some absent. The repertoire consists of 120,000 to 150,000 clones, with around 81% occurring once and the leading ten covering roughly 2.9%. The sample consisted of peripheral blood. Receptors originate from a woman aged 40 to 55 with active or convalescent COVID-19.

The rearrangement joins TRBV5-4 to TRBJ2-5; no clear D. The CDR3 contains 14 residues. Germline lookup yields CDR1 SGHNT and CDR2 YYREEE (reference sequence). The V end lost 4 bases, the J end lost 5 bases, and 15 bases lay between the germline ends. In DNA, the CDR3 is TGTGCCAGCAGCCCTGAGCGCGCCGCCGAGACCCAGTACTTC. It is translated as CASSPERAAETQYF.

The rearrangement joins TRBV15 to TRBJ1-6, with D possibly TRBD1 on 5 matching bases. Germline loops: CDR1 LNHNV, CDR2 YYDKDF (reference sequence). Trimming cost V 4 bases and J 0 bases, with 22 bases left between them. The CDR3 spans 20 residues. The CDR3: CATSKAPGRGLSSYNSPLHF. In DNA, the CDR3 is TGTGCCACCAGCAAAGCCCCGGGACGGGGACTTAGCTCCTATAATTCACCCCTCCACTTT.

The chain couples TRBV4-2 to TRBJ2-2, with TRBD1 matching 7 bases. The V gene end was trimmed by 6 bases and the J gene end by 4 bases; junction bases not matched to a gene: 5. Germline assignment: CDR1 LGHNA and CDR2 YNFKEQ. The CDR3 is 14 amino acids. This CDR3 is CASSSSGGTGELFF. The DNA of the CDR3 is TGTGCCAGCAGTTCGTCAGGGGGCACCGGGGAGCTGTTTTTT.

The chain uses TRBV11-2 and TRBJ1-1; the match to TRBD1 covers 10 bases. Germline lookup yields CDR1 SGHAT and CDR2 FQNNGV. The CDR3 extends over 14 amino acids. The junction had 5 bases not matched to a gene; V was cut back by 5 bases and J by 5 bases. The CDR3 loop reads CASSPGQGRTEAFF. In nucleotides, the CDR3 is TGTGCCAGCAGCCCGGGACAGGGGAGGACTGAAGCTTTCTTT. Looking up the rest from reference TRBV11-2 and TRBJ1-1 gives the full variable domain: EAGVAQSPRYKIIEKRQSVAFWCNPISGHATLYWYQQILGQGPKLLIQFQNNGVVDDSQLPKDRFSAERLKGVDSTLKIQPAKLEDSAVYLCASSPGQGRTEAFFGQGTRLTVV.

This chain joins TRBV18 and TRBJ2-7; 9 nucleotides align to TRBD1. J lost 6 bases, V lost 2 bases, and 8 bases had no gene match. The CDR3 runs to 15 residues. Germline CDR1 and CDR2: KGHSH and LQKENI. The CDR3 loop reads CASSPSRGQGGEQYF. The CDR3 DNA sequence: TGTGCCAGCTCACCAAGCCGGGGACAGGGCGGCGAGCAGTACTTC. The complete variable domain, with remaining parts taken from reference TRBV18 and TRBJ2-7, reads NAGVMQNPRHLVRRRGQEARLRCSPMKGHSHVYWYRQLPEEGLKFMVYLQKENIIDESGMPKERFSAEFPKEGPSILRIQQVVRGDSAAYFCASSPSRGQGGEQYFGPGTRLTVT.

This clone was seen a few times. The chain combines TRBV19 with TRBJ1-2; a weak D match, TRBD1 (6 bases). This CDR3 spans 14 amino acids. The germline V and J ends were trimmed by 5 bases and 2 bases, with 12 bases remaining between them. The germline CDR1 and CDR2 sequences are LNHDA and SQIVND (reference sequence). The CDR3 sequence is CASSSGQGNYGYTF. The CDR3 DNA is TGTGCCAGTAGTTCGGGGCAGGGGAACTATGGCTACACCTTC. The full variable domain, rest sourced from reference TRBV19 and TRBJ1-2, is DGGITQSPKYLFRKEGQNVTLSCEQNLNHDAMYWYRQDPGQGLRLIYYSQIVNDFQKGDIAEGYSVSREKKESFPLTVTSAQKNPTAFYLCASSSGQGNYGYTFGSGTRLTVV.

The rearrangement joins TRBV28 to TRBJ2-1; TRBD1 aligns across 7 bases. The ends lost 5 bases at V and 2 bases at J; junction bases unmatched: 9. Germline V gene sequence: CDR1 MDHEN, CDR2 SYDVKM. The CDR3 runs to 16 residues. CDR3 DNA: TGTGCCAGCAGTCCCCCACAGGGGCATCCCTACAATGAGCAGTTCTTC. Residues: CASSPPQGHPYNEQFF.

The V and J genes are TRBV19 and TRBJ2-4, with D possibly TRBD2 on 6 matching bases. The CDR3 is made up of 16 amino acids. The V gene lost 4 bases and the J gene lost 0 bases, with 13 bases spanning the gap. The germline gives CDR1 LNHDA, CDR2 SQIVND (reference sequence). CDR3 coding DNA: TGTGCCAGTAGTAACCTAGCGACCATAGCCAAAAACATTCAGTACTTC. Protein product: CASSNLATIAKNIQYF.

The CDR3 region has the DNA TGTGCCAGCAGCTTCGCAAGGGGCACTGAAGCTTTCTTT. Its protein is CASSFARGTEAFF. The V call is TRBV5-8, the J call TRBJ1-1, with a possible D match to TRBD1 (5 bases). Germline V lookup: CDR1 SGHTS, CDR2 YDEGEE. The V and J ends lost 2 bases and 4 bases respectively, with 9 bases between them. The CDR3 is 13 residues long. Filled out from reference TRBV5-8 and TRBJ1-1, the complete variable domain reads EAGVTQSPTHLIKTRGQQATLRCSPISGHTSVYWYQQALGLGLQFLLWYDEGEERNRGNFPPRFSGRQFPNYSSELNVNALELEDSALYLCASSFARGTEAFFGQGTRLTVV.

This sequence joins TRBV20-1 and TRBJ1-4; 8 nucleotides line up with TRBD1. The V gene end was trimmed by 3 bases and the J gene end by 5 bases; junction bases not matched to a gene: 8. Germline CDR1 and CDR2: DFQATT and SNEGSKA (reference sequence). This CDR3 comprises 15 residues. CDR3 loop: CSASRATGENEKLFF. The CDR3, as DNA: TGCAGTGCTAGTCGGGCGACAGGGGAAAATGAAAAACTGTTTTTT.

The V and J genes are TRBV3-1 (or the pseudogene TRBV3-2) and TRBJ2-5; maybe TRBD1 (5 bases). Germline V gives CDR1 LGHDT, CDR2 YNNKEL (reference sequence). V gave up 4 bases and J gave up 9 bases, with 21 bases separating them. CDR3 length: 15 amino acids. CDR3 protein: CASSPRPKGVGAQYF. CDR3 DNA sequence: TGTGCCAGCAGCCCACGTCCGAAAGGGGTAGGGGCCCAGTACTTC.

For this clone: A clone one base away is much larger, so this may be a read error. This chain joins TRBV6-4 and TRBJ2-1; TRBD2 matches at 13 bases. V shed 2 bases and J 5 bases; nucleotides not matched to a gene: 0. CDR1 and CDR2 (germline): MRHNA, SNTAGT. There are 15 residues in the CDR3. The CDR3 sequence is CASSDGTSGDNEQFF. DNA for the CDR3: TGTGCCAGCAGTGACGGGACTAGCGGGGACAATGAGCAGTTCTTC.

At least ten counts were recorded for this clone. J is TRBJ1-2 and V is TRBV7-2; 9 nucleotides line up with TRBD1. With V trimmed by 2 bases and J by 8 bases, 9 bases remained unmatched. Looked up from germline, CDR1 is SGHTA and CDR2 is FQGNSA. The CDR3 contains 15 residues. CDR3 amino acids: CASSLFGTGREGYTF. CDR3 in DNA: TGTGCCAGCAGCTTATTTGGGACAGGGCGAGAAGGCTACACCTTC.

The V call is TRBV11-2, the J call TRBJ2-7; TRBD1 aligns across 9 bases. The CDR3 sequence is 15 residues long. J lost 1 base, V lost 4 bases, and 5 bases had no gene match. The germline V gene encodes CDR1 SGHAT and CDR2 FQNNGV. The CDR3 region is CASSWRGQGSYEQYF. As DNA, the CDR3 is TGTGCCAGCAGCTGGAGGGGACAGGGTTCCTACGAGCAGTACTTC.

This clone was detected once. V and J are TRBV28 and TRBJ1-4; weak D call: TRBD1 (5 bases). The V gene lost 7 bases and the J gene lost 8 bases, with 14 bases spanning the gap. The CDR3 length is 13 residues. Looked up from germline, CDR1 is MDHEN and CDR2 is SYDVKM. CDR3 bases: TGTGCCAGCACGCGGGGGAGATGGGAAAAACTGTTTTTT. This sequence encodes CASTRGRWEKLFF.

The V and J genes are TRBV19 and TRBJ2-3; possibly TRBD2 for D (6 bases). The V gene lost 6 bases and the J gene lost 2 bases, with 15 bases spanning the gap. Germline V CDR1 and CDR2: LNHDA, SQIVND (reference sequence). The CDR3 is made up of 15 amino acids. The CDR3 loop is CASSPPGGITDTQYF. In DNA form, the CDR3 reads TGTGCCAGTAGCCCTCCCGGCGGGATCACAGATACGCAGTATTTT.

The chain uses TRBV19 and TRBJ1-5; D gene unclear. CDR1 is LNHDA, CDR2 SQIVND, per germline (reference sequence). V dropped 3 bases and J dropped 0 bases, with 9 bases sitting between them. The CDR3 is 15 residues long. The CDR3 bases are TGTGCCAGTAGTATTGCGGCTGTTAGCAATCAGCCCCAGCATTTT. It yields the protein CASSIAAVSNQPQHF.

The chain carries TRBV5-1 and TRBJ1-5; D possibly corresponds to TRBD1 (5 bases). CDR3 length: 15 amino acids. CDR1 is SGHRS and CDR2 is YFSETQ in the germline V gene. V gave up 0 bases and J gave up 0 bases, with 7 bases separating them. This chain's CDR3 is CASSLGGYSNQPQHF. The CDR3 bases are TGCGCCAGCAGCTTGGGGGGCTATAGCAATCAGCCCCAGCATTTT.

V and J are TRBV19 and TRBJ2-3; D is unclear. Trimming took off 9 bases at V and 7 bases at J, with 8 bases between the two ends. This CDR3 has 10 residues. Germline CDR1 is LNHDA and CDR2 is SQIVND (reference sequence). The CDR3 DNA reads as TGTGCCAGGACCGACAATACGCAGTATTTT. Its protein is CARTDNTQYF.

For the CDR3, the DNA is TGTGCCAGCAGTCCCACGGTCGATTACAATGAGCAGTTCTTC. Protein sequence: CASSPTVDYNEQFF. The chain is built from TRBV28 and TRBJ2-1; D unresolved. The germline gives CDR1 MDHEN, CDR2 SYDVKM. The CDR3 is 14 amino acids. The V end lost 5 bases, the J end lost 4 bases, and 12 bases lay between the germline ends.

The chain links TRBV9 to TRBJ1-4; possible D gene TRBD1, 6 bases. Germline CDR1 SGDLS, CDR2 YYNGEE. The V gene lost 4 bases and the J gene lost 10 bases, with 20 bases spanning the gap. This CDR3 region has 15 residues. CDR3 bases: TGTGCCAGCAGCACCGGAACCTTATTACAGGGAAAACTGTTTTTT. This gives the protein CASSTGTLLQGKLFF.